The clone carrying this TCR beta chain has a count of ten or more. Antigen unknown. MiXCR, applied by TCRdb to the 5' RACE reads, yields one record per CDR3 protein. Here the sample spans around 120,000 distinct CDR3 sequences, 9.3% being singletons. V was pared by 4 bases and J by 5 bases, with 14 bases between. Germline V CDR1 and CDR2: SGHDN, FVKESK. The CDR3 has 15 residues. The data belong to a study of CD8 T cells in ankylosing spondylitis. General study results and limits: Some motif variants had been reported before (in reactive arthritis synovial fluid and blood). Clones tied to disease were said to be significantly enriched in matched ankylosing spondylitis synovial fluid.

The rearrangement joins TRBV14 to TRBJ2-2; D perhaps matches TRBD2 (6 bases). The sample consisted of blood, either unsorted or a sorted T cell fraction (not recorded which). This clonotype was sampled from a male donor with ankylosing spondylitis or in good health (not recorded which). For the CDR3, the DNA is TGTGCCAGCAGCCGTCAAGCGGGTCCTACCGGGGAGCTGTTTTTT. It yields the protein CASSRQAGPTGELFF.